This T cell receptor (beta chain) came from a study of T cell responses to AZD1222 COVID-19 vaccine. Study conclusions and caveats: Clonal diversity was possibly underestimated, and the donors were mostly white British, with more females. Baseline testing showed seropositivity in only six or seven AZD1222 recipients. It was only after the peak T cell response that any repertoires were sampled.

Only in-frame clones appear in the TCRdb table, and some are missing; sequencing was by immunoSEQ multiplex PCR. Of roughly 160,000 clones listed, roughly 90% are singletons. A note on this clone: What it binds is unknown.

CDR3 length: 17 residues. The germline V gene encodes CDR1 SGHAT and CDR2 FQNNGV. The ends lost 3 bases at V and 6 bases at J; junction bases unmatched: 10. This TCR came from an adult who received the AZD1222 COVID-19 vaccine. The sequencing used peripheral blood, collected 28 days after the second AZD1222 dose. The J gene is TRBJ2-2, the V gene TRBV11-2; 10 positions match TRBD2. The CDR3 spells CASSFRGLAGVPGELFF. In DNA form, the CDR3 reads TGTGCCAGCAGCTTCCGAGGGCTAGCGGGGGTCCCCGGGGAGCTGTTTTTT. The full variable domain, its missing parts supplied by reference TRBV11-2 and TRBJ2-2, is EAGVAQSPRYKIIEKRQSVAFWCNPISGHATLYWYQQILGQGPKLLIQFQNNGVVDDSQLPKDRFSAERLKGVDSTLKIQPAKLEDSAVYLCASSFRGLAGVPGELFFGEGSRLTVL.